The T cell receptor beta chain described here comes from a study of CXCR3-negative and CXCR3-positive naive CD8 T cells. Study-wide findings and caveats: CXCR3 expression partially decreased after cryopreservation; most assays used fresh PBMCs. Hydrophobicity was higher for TRB CDR3s found in CXCR3-positive naive cells than in CXCR3-negative naive cells. Each naive subset displayed comparably high diversity, whereas memory CD8+ cells displayed much lower diversity. CD5 surface expression was similar among naive subsets, and TCR strength was estimated by inference from TRB CDR3 properties.

Among CD8+ T cells, naive ones were CD45RO-CCR7+CD27+CD95-. Worth noting for this clonotype: Its target is not known.

Through 5' RACE with UMI labels, the TRB cDNA libraries were prepared. TCRdb reprocessed the 5' RACE reads, with one entry per CDR3 protein and no DNA. This sample's clone table lists about 57,000 distinct CDR3 sequences. There are 14 residues in the CDR3. The chain joins TRBV12-3 or TRBV12-4 to TRBJ2-1; with no DNA, the TCRdb D assignment of TRBD1 cannot be verified. The specimen sequenced was naive CXCR3+ CD8+ T cells from blood. Subset in this sample: CD45RO-CCR7+CD27+CD95- naive CD8+ T cells expressing CXCR3 (TNR3+). This TCR was sampled from a human donor in good health. Some clones in this sample may be carry-over from other donors' samples. The CDR3 spells CASSRTARTDEQFF.